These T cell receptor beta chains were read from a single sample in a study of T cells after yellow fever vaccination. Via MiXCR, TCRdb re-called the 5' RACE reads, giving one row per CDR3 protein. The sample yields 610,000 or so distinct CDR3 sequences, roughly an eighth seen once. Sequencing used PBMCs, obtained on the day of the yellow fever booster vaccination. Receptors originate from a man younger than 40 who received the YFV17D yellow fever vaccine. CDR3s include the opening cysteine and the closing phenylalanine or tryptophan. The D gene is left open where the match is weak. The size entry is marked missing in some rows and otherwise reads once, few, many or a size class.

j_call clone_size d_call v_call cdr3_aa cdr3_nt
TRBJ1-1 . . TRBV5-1 CASSAGRTEAFF TGCGCCAGCAGCGCAGGGCGCACTGAAGCTTTCTTT
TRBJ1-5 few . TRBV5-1 CASRRTEDQPQHF TGCGCCAGCAGACGGACAGAGGATCAGCCCCAGCATTTT
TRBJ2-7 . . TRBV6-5 CASGEDSYEQYF TGTGCCAGCGGTGAGGACTCCTACGAGCAGTACTTC
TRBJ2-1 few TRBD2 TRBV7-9 CASPRPSGTHNEQFF TGTGCCAGCCCCCGACCTAGCGGGACCCACAATGAGCAGTTCTTC
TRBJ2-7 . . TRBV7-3 CASSPGWGYEQYF TGTGCCAGCAGCCCAGGTTGGGGCTACGAGCAGTACTTC
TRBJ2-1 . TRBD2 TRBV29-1 CSATSGTSGSSPGEQFF TGCAGCGCAACTTCCGGGACTAGCGGGTCTTCCCCGGGTGAGCAGTTCTTC
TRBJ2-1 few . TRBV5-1 CASSLPRRDDYNEQFF TGCGCCAGCAGCTTACCCCGGCGGGACGACTACAATGAGCAGTTCTTC
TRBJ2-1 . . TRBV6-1 CASDSGVNNEQFF TGTGCCAGCGATTCAGGGGTAAACAATGAGCAGTTCTTC
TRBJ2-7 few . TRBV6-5 CASSLGRARHTYF TGTGCCAGCAGTTTGGGCAGGGCGCGTCACACGTACTTC
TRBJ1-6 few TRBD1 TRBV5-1 CASSLQGEHSPLHF TGCGCCAGCAGCTTACAGGGGGAACATTCACCCCTCCACTTT
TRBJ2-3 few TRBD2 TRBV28 CASSSPQGLDVKDTQYF TGTGCCAGCAGCTCACCCCAGGGACTAGACGTGAAAGATACGCAGTATTTT
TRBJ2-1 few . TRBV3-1 CASSQDPGTPTYNEQFF TGTGCCAGCAGCCAAGACCCAGGGACTCCCACCTACAATGAGCAGTTCTTC
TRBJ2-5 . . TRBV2 CASSGTVLAETQYF TGTGCCAGCAGTGGGACAGTTTTAGCAGAGACCCAGTACTTC
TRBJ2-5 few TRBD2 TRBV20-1 CSASRTRVSETQYF TGCAGTGCTAGCCGGACTAGGGTGTCGGAGACCCAGTACTTC
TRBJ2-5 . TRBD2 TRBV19 CASSSSGGREETQYF TGTGCCAGTAGTTCTAGCGGAGGGAGAGAGGAGACCCAGTACTTC
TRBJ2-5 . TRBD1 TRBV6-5 CASSYYRDRDQETQYF TGTGCCAGCAGTTACTACCGGGACAGGGATCAAGAGACCCAGTACTTC
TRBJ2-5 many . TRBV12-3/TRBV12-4 CASSPSGRGETQYF TGTGCCAGCAGCCCGAGCGGACGTGGAGAGACCCAGTACTTC
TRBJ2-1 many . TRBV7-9 CASSKTRNEQFF TGTGCCAGCAGCAAAACCAGGAATGAGCAGTTCTTC
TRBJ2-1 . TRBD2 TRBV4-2 CASGASGSDEQFF TGTGCCAGCGGAGCTAGCGGGAGCGATGAGCAGTTCTTC
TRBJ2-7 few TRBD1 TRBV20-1 CSARQTGGYEQYF TGCAGTGCTAGGCAGACAGGGGGCTACGAGCAGTACTTC
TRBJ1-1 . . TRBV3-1 CASSQDGARVAFF TGTGCCAGCAGCCAAGATGGGGCGAGGGTGGCTTTCTTT
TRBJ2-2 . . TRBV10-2 CASSETRTVAGELFF TGCGCCAGCAGTGAGACCAGGACAGTGGCCGGGGAGCTCTTTTTT
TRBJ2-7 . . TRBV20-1 CSASGGRGDNEQYF TGCAGTGCTAGCGGAGGAAGGGGGGACAACGAGCAGTACTTC
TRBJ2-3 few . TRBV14 CASSQGNGRVDTQYF TGTGCCAGCAGCCAAGGGAACGGGAGAGTAGATACGCAGTATTTT
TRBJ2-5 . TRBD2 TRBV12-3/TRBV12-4 CASSWAASGNQETQYF TGTGCCAGCAGTTGGGCGGCTAGCGGTAACCAAGAGACCCAGTACTTC
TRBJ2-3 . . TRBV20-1 CSALARKGADTQYF TGCAGTGCCCTAGCGCGGAAGGGCGCAGATACGCAGTATTTT
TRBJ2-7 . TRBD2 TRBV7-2 CASSLEPGGSYEQYF TGTGCCAGCAGCTTAGAACCGGGAGGCTCCTACGAGCAGTACTTC